This T cell receptor beta chain comes out of a study of cytomegalovirus exposure and HLA in healthy donors. Whole-study findings and limits: In a later analysis, TCR association rates varied by HLA locus: DRB1 most, HLA-C fewest.

On this clone itself: The antigen is not known.

PCR amplification relied on 60 Vbeta primers (plus 13 Jbeta primers). Sequencing used immunoSEQ multiplex PCR; TCRdb keeps in-frame clones, though not all of them. The profile shows 130,000 or so clones, approximately 82% of them singletons. Sequencing input: PBMCs. This sequence was found in a man aged 35-49 years in good health and CMV-seronegative.

CDR3 bases: TGTGCCAGCACAGGGGTCGGGGTCGGGCAGTTCTTC. Translation: CASTGVGVGQFF. The rearrangement uses TRBV6-6 and TRBJ2-1; D is perhaps TRBD1 (6 bases). V shed 7 bases and J shed 12 bases, with 16 bases lying between them. Germline CDR1 is MNHNY and CDR2 is SVGAGI (reference sequence). The CDR3 consists of 12 residues.